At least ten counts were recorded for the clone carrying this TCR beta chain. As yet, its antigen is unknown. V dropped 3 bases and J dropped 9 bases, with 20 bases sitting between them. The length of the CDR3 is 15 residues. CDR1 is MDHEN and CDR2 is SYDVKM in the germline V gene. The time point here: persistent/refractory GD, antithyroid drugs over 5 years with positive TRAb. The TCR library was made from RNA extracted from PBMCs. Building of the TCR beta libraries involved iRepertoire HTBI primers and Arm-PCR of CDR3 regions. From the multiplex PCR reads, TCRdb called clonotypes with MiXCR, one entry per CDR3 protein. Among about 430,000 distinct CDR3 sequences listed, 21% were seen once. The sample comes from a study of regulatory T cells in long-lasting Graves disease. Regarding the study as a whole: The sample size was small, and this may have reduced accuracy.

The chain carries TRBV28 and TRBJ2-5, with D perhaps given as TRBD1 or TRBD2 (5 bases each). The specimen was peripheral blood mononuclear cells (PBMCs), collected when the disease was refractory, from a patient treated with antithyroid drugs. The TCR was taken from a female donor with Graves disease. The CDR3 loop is CASSFSTGTLGPQYF. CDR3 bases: TGTGCCAGCAGTTTCTCGACCGGGACCCTCGGTCCCCAGTACTTC. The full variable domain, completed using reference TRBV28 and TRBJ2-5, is DVKVTQSSRYLVKRTGEKVFLECVQDMDHENMFWYRQDPGLGLRLIYFSYDVKMKEKGDIPEGYSVSREKKERFSLILESASTNQTSMYLCASSFSTGTLGPQYFGPGTRLLVL.